The 25 T cell receptor beta chains given below trace back to one sample, sequenced in a study of cytomegalovirus exposure and HLA in healthy donors (dated by TCRdb to 2017 to 2019). To prepare the library, the immunoSEQ multiplex PCR assay was applied. A mixture of 60 forward primers for TCR Vbeta segments and 13 reverse primers for TCR Jbeta segments was used in the multiplex PCR. Held by TCRdb, this immuneACCESS table contains in-frame sequences only and omits some clones. Under half of the omission traces to an unresolved V gene where checked; the cause of the rest is unknown. Across this sample there are approximately 210,000 clones, with around 86% seen only once. The ten top clones hold about 1.2% of the sample. The sample consisted of PBMCs. These receptors were taken from a man younger than 45 in good health and CMV-seronegative.

V usage is TRBV7-2 and J usage is TRBJ2-2, with D maybe TRBD2 (6 bases). The CDR3 sequence is 15 residues long. Germline V CDR1 and CDR2: SGHTA, FQGNSA. V lost 5 bases and J 1 base, leaving 11 bases between the germline ends. CDR3 residues: CASSLSAGNTGELFF. CDR3 DNA: TGTGCCAGCAGCCTCTCAGCGGGGAACACCGGGGAGCTGTTTTTT.

There are a few counts of this clone. V gene TRBV19 combines with J gene TRBJ2-1; weak D call: TRBD2 (5 bases). The V end lost 3 bases, the J end lost 0 bases, and 9 bases lay between the germline ends. The CDR3 totals 15 residues. Looked up from germline, CDR1 is LNHDA and CDR2 is SQIVND (reference sequence). The CDR3 reads CASSITGSSYNEQFF. For the CDR3, the DNA is TGTGCCAGTAGTATCACGGGGAGCTCCTACAATGAGCAGTTCTTC.

V is TRBV10-3 and J is TRBJ1-1; D possibly corresponds to TRBD1 (6 bases). The CDR3 has 13 residues. Germline-derived CDR1 and CDR2 are ENHRY and SYGVKD. The V and J ends lost 8 bases and 10 bases respectively, with 20 bases between them. CDR3 region: CAIGGARRVGAFF. Written as DNA, the CDR3 is TGTGCCATCGGGGGGGCCCGAAGGGTCGGAGCTTTCTTT.

This clone was observed a single time. The rearrangement joins TRBV2 to TRBJ1-4, with TRBD1 identical over 10 bases. This CDR3 is built from 14 residues. The germline V gene has CDR1 SNHLY and CDR2 FYNNEI. J gave up 8 bases and V 6 bases, and 6 bases lay outside the gene matches. Here the CDR3 reads CASSVDRGNEKLFF. In DNA form, the CDR3 reads TGTGCCAGCAGCGTGGACAGGGGGAACGAAAAACTGTTTTTT.

CDR3 sequence (DNA): TGTGCCAGCAGCTTGGGCTACGGGACAGGGGCGCCTAGCACTGAAGCTTTCTTT. Translating it yields CASSLGYGTGAPSTEAFF. The rearrangement links TRBV7-9 to TRBJ1-1, with TRBD1 matching 10 bases. V lost 3 bases, J lost 4 bases, and 14 bases stayed unmatched. Germline CDR1 reads SEHNR; CDR2 reads FQNEAQ (reference sequence). This CDR3 is 18 amino acids long.

This clone is a singleton in its sample. The chain couples TRBV4-3 to TRBJ2-5, with no clear D. V was cut by 0 bases and J by 1 base, with 6 bases left in between. Germline CDR1 is LGHNA and CDR2 is YSLEER. The CDR3 runs to 14 residues. CDR3 sequence: CASSQESAQETQYF. The CDR3 DNA is TGCGCCAGCAGCCAAGAGAGCGCCCAAGAGACCCAGTACTTC.

The chain combines TRBV6-5 with TRBJ1-4; TRBD1 aligns across 7 bases. Germline V gene lookup returns CDR1 MNHEY and CDR2 SVGAGI. This CDR3 has 15 amino acids. The J segment lost 7 bases and the V segment lost 2 bases, leaving 7 bases of the junction unmatched. Written as DNA, the CDR3 is TGTGCCAGCAGTTACGACAGGGCTTTCTCTGAAAAACTGTTTTTT. Residues: CASSYDRAFSEKLFF.

V usage is TRBV18 and J usage is TRBJ2-5, with a tentative D call TRBD1 (6 bases). The length of the CDR3 is 13 residues. The germline gives CDR1 KGHSH, CDR2 LQKENI. Deletions cut 6 bases from V and 3 bases from J, with 11 bases between. The CDR3 coding sequence is TGTGCCAGCTCCCCCCGGACAGAAGAGACCCAGTACTTC. This codes for CASSPRTEETQYF.

The rearrangement links TRBV15 to TRBJ1-5; D not resolved. Germline CDR1 is LNHNV and CDR2 is YYDKDF (reference sequence). V was shortened by 0 bases and J by 1 base, with 7 bases between the two germline ends. The CDR3 length is 15 residues. CDR3 in amino acids: CATSRDRASNQPQHF. The CDR3 DNA is TGTGCCACCAGCAGAGATCGTGCGAGCAATCAGCCCCAGCATTTT.

The chain couples TRBV4-1 to TRBJ2-1; 9 bases agree with TRBD1. Germline V CDR1 and CDR2: MGHRA, YSYEKL. V lost 7 bases, J lost 8 bases, and 12 bases stayed unmatched. CDR3 length: 15 amino acids. The CDR3 protein is CASKNDRGVRDEQFF. In nucleotides, the CDR3 is TGCGCCAGCAAGAATGACAGGGGGGTAAGGGATGAGCAGTTCTTC.

The chain combines TRBV5-6 with TRBJ2-5; TRBD1 aligns across 9 bases. The germline gives CDR1 SGHDT, CDR2 YYEEEE. The V and J ends lost 2 bases and 4 bases, in that order; junction bases with no gene match: 3. The CDR3 loop spans 14 amino acids. CDR3 bases: TGTGCCAGCAGCTTACGGACAGGGGTAGAGACCCAGTACTTC. Encoded protein: CASSLRTGVETQYF.

This chain uses TRBV4-3 with TRBJ1-1; 7 nucleotides line up with TRBD1. The CDR3 is 14 amino acids. Germline CDR1 reads LGHNA; CDR2 reads YSLEER. The V gene end was trimmed by 4 bases and the J gene end by 3 bases; junction bases not matched to a gene: 5. CDR3 loop: CASSPPGQDTEAFF. The DNA for the CDR3 is TGCGCCAGCAGCCCCCCCGGACAGGACACTGAAGCTTTCTTT.

V gene TRBV5-4 combines with J gene TRBJ2-1, with D perhaps matching TRBD2 (5 bases). The germline V and J ends were trimmed by 2 bases and 2 bases, with 17 bases remaining between them. CDR1 is SGHNT, CDR2 YYREEE, per germline (reference sequence). This CDR3 is 17 amino acids long. The CDR3 is CASSLPNLRATYNEQFF. The DNA for the CDR3 is TGTGCCAGCAGCTTACCCAATCTGCGGGCGACCTACAATGAGCAGTTCTTC.

The chain joins TRBV10-3 to TRBJ2-5, with D tentatively TRBD1 (5 bases). The ends were cut back, 6 bases at V and 0 bases at J, with 8 bases in the middle. CDR1 ENHRY and CDR2 SYGVKD come from the germline V gene. The CDR3 sequence is 13 residues long. The CDR3 DNA follows: TGTGCCATCAGCGCAGGGAACCAAGAGACCCAGTACTTC. The encoded protein is CAISAGNQETQYF.

The V gene is TRBV15, the J gene TRBJ1-2, with TRBD1 identical over 9 bases. This CDR3 contains 15 residues. V shed 0 bases, J shed 4 bases, and the junction held 3 bases outside the gene matches. From germline, CDR1 is LNHNV and CDR2 YYDKDF (reference sequence). CDR3 region: CATSRDRDRAYGYTF. In nucleotides, the CDR3 is TGTGCCACCAGCAGAGATAGGGACAGGGCCTATGGCTACACCTTC.

The rearrangement joins TRBV5-4 to TRBJ2-1, with TRBD2 identical over 14 bases. Germline V gene data show CDR1 as SGHNT and CDR2 as YYREEE (reference sequence). This CDR3 comprises 20 residues. After removal of 4 bases from V and 0 bases from J, the junction contained 12 bases not matched to a gene. The CDR3 DNA follows: TGTGCCAGCAGCCCGATGGGGGGGACTAGCGGGAGTCACTCCTACAATGAGCAGTTCTTC. It encodes CASSPMGGTSGSHSYNEQFF.

The chain recombines TRBV7-2 with TRBJ2-1; 9 nucleotides agree with TRBD2. Per the germline V gene, CDR1 is SGHTA and CDR2 is FQGNSA. The CDR3 is made up of 16 amino acids. V shed 4 bases, J shed 10 bases, and the junction held 14 bases outside the gene matches. The CDR3 loop reads CASSSATGLAGGEQFF. CDR3 bases: TGTGCCAGCAGCTCCGCAACGGGACTAGCCGGCGGGGAGCAGTTCTTC. The variable domain in full, completed from reference TRBV7-2 and TRBJ2-1, reads GAGVSQSPSNKVTEKGKDVELRCDPISGHTALYWYRQSLGQGLEFLIYFQGNSAPDKSGLPSDRFSAERTGGSVSTLTIQRTQQEDSAVYLCASSSATGLAGGEQFFGPGTRLTVL.

The V call is TRBV7-8, the J call TRBJ2-5; D call uncertain. The CDR3 runs to 13 residues. Germline V lookup: CDR1 SGHVS, CDR2 FQNEAQ. V lost 5 bases, J lost 4 bases, and 11 bases lay in between. DNA of the CDR3: TGTGCCAGCAGCGTCACCTACTCAGAGACCCAGTACTTC. It encodes CASSVTYSETQYF.

V is TRBV12-5 and J is TRBJ1-2, with a tentative D call TRBD1 (6 bases). Between the trimmed V and J ends, which lost 6 bases and 4 bases, there was a span of 12 bases. From germline, CDR1 is LGHNT and CDR2 FRNRAP. CDR3 size: 13 residues. The CDR3 reads CASGLTGSYGYTF. In DNA form, the CDR3 reads TGTGCTAGTGGCCTTACAGGGTCCTATGGCTACACCTTC.

This clone was detected only once. The junction shows a germline mismatch at one end, possibly a read error. The identical CDR3 is also encoded by other nucleotide sequences in the sample. DNA for the CDR3: TGCGCCAGCGGAACAGCGGTTCAGCCCCAGCATTTT. Amino acid sequence: CASGTAVQPQHF. V usage is TRBV27 and J usage is TRBJ1-5; D is unclear. CDR3 length: 12 amino acids. Germline V lookup: CDR1 MNHEY, CDR2 SMNVEV (reference sequence).

The rearrangement joins TRBV11-3 to TRBJ2-1, with TRBD2 identical over 9 bases. CDR1 SGHNT and CDR2 YENEEA come from the germline V gene. The CDR3 totals 18 residues. V lost 6 bases and J lost 4; bases outside the gene matches: 16. CDR3 loop: CASSPGGGGRASYNEQFF. The DNA of the CDR3 is TGTGCCAGCAGTCCAGGGGGGGGCGGGAGGGCCTCTTACAATGAGCAGTTCTTC.

The V call is TRBV2, the J call TRBJ2-5; 8 nucleotides align to TRBD1. Germline assignment: CDR1 SNHLY and CDR2 FYNNEI. V lost 7 bases, J lost 13 bases, and 14 bases stayed unmatched. The CDR3 runs 13 residues. The CDR3 nucleotides read TGTGCCAGCACCCCCAACCGGGACAGGTTCCCGTACTTC. It codes for CASTPNRDRFPYF. The whole variable domain, filled in from reference TRBV2 and TRBJ2-5, reads EPEVTQTPSHQVTQMGQEVILRCVPISNHLYFYWYRQILGQKVEFLVSFYNNEISEKSEIFDDQFSVERPDGSNFTLKIRSTKLEDSAMYFCASTPNRDRFPYFGPGTRLLVL.

V usage is TRBV14 and J usage is TRBJ2-1; TRBD1 is a possible D gene (6 bases). V was pared by 0 bases and J by 2 bases, with 17 bases between. CDR1 and CDR2 (germline): SGHDN, FVKESK. The CDR3 is 18 amino acids. The CDR3 DNA sequence: TGTGCCAGCAGCCAAGATCGTGGACAGCTTACTCCCTACAATGAGCAGTTCTTC. Translating it yields CASSQDRGQLTPYNEQFF. Variable domain in full (rest from reference TRBV14 and TRBJ2-1): EAGVTQFPSHSVIEKGQTVTLRCDPISGHDNLYWYRRVMGKEIKFLLHFVKESKQDESGMPNNRFLAERTGGTYSTLKVQPAELEDSGVYFCASSQDRGQLTPYNEQFFGPGTRLTVL.

The chain recombines TRBV7-8 with TRBJ1-4, with 7 bases aligning to TRBD1. Unmatched junction bases numbered 6, after V lost 5 bases and J lost 0 bases. The CDR3 runs to 16 residues. Germline lookup yields CDR1 SGHVS and CDR2 FQNEAQ. Here the CDR3 DNA reads TGTGCCAGCAGCGGGTACAGGGGATCAACTAATGAAAAACTGTTTTTT. The encoded protein is CASSGYRGSTNEKLFF.

Only a few counts were recorded for this clone. This chain uses TRBV11-2 with TRBJ1-2; tentative D call: TRBD1 (6 bases). The CDR3 totals 17 residues. The germline V and J ends were trimmed by 0 bases and 6 bases, with 20 bases remaining between them. CDR1 is SGHAT, CDR2 FQNNGV, per germline. The CDR3 DNA sequence: TGTGCCAGCAGCTTAGATAGGGCAGGGGCAGGGTTGCATGGCTACACCTTC. This sequence encodes CASSLDRAGAGLHGYTF.